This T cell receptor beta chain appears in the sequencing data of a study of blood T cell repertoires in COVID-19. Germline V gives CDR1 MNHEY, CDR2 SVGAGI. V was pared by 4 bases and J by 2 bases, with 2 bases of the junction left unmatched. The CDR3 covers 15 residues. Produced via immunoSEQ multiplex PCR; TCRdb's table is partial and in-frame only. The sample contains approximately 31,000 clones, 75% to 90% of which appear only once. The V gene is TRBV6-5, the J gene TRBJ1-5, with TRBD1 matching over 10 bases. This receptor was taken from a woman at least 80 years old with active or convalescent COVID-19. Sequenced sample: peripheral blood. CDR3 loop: CASSSGTGGNQPQHF. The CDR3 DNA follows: TGTGCCAGCAGTTCCGGGACAGGGGGCAATCAGCCCCAGCATTTT.